This T cell receptor beta chain derives from a study of blood T cell repertoires in COVID-19. Across the study: Acute and convalescent COVID-19 samples came from the United States, Italy and Spain. Sample material is recorded as cDNA or gDNA derived from T cells, B-cell-depleted T cells, or PBMCs.

Original processing methods: From reference gene primer amplification, estimates of nucleated cell counts were derived. Sequenced by immunoSEQ multiplex PCR; TCRdb stores in-frame clones only, minus some. V and J calls and clone size follow that table, whereas D and trimming were derived from the DNA. This sample has over 200,000 clones; around 90% occur once, and the top ten carry approximately 12%. The V and J ends lost 2 bases and 3 bases, in that order; junction bases with no gene match: 3. The CDR3 spans 15 residues. Germline V CDR1 and CDR2: SNHLY, FYNNEI. The rearrangement uses TRBV2 and TRBJ2-5; 10 nucleotides align to TRBD1. Sequencing input: peripheral blood. This clonotype originated in a woman under 30 who had recovered from COVID-19. The CDR3 DNA is TGTGCCAGCAGTGAAATAGGACAGGGGGAAGAGACCCAGTACTTC. Its translation: CASSEIGQGEETQYF. Looking up the rest from reference TRBV2 and TRBJ2-5 gives the full variable domain: EPEVTQTPSHQVTQMGQEVILRCVPISNHLYFYWYRQILGQKVEFLVSFYNNEISEKSEIFDDQFSVERPDGSNFTLKIRSTKLEDSAMYFCASSEIGQGEETQYFGPGTRLLVL.